Listed below are T cell receptor beta chains from one sample, sequenced in a study of cytomegalovirus exposure and HLA in healthy donors. Profiled with immunoSEQ multiplex PCR; TCRdb holds only in-frame clones, not every one. The sample has under 200,000 clones; 75% to 85% are singletons. The sequencing input was PBMCs. Receptor source: a woman in her forties or fifties in good health and CMV-seronegative. The CDR3 runs from the conserved cysteine through the conserved F or W. The D gene is left open where the match is weak. Expanded clones are given a class, and other clones once, few, many or no size at all.

v_call	d_call	clone_size	j_call	cdr3_nt	cdr3_aa
TRBV27	TRBD2	few	TRBJ2-7	TGTGCCAGCAGGGACCGGACTAGCGCCTCCTACGAGCAGTACTTC	CASRDRTSASYEQYF
TRBV30	NA	few	TRBJ1-4	TGTGCCTGGAGTGGGGCACACAAACTGTTTTTT	CAWSGAHKLFF
TRBV6-1	TRBD1	NA	TRBJ2-7	TGTGCCAGTAGGGACAGTTTTATCGAGCAGTACTTC	CASRDSFIEQYF
TRBV9	NA	NA	TRBJ2-3	TGTGCCAGCAGCGTAGGGGACTCTAGCACAGATACGCAGTATTTT	CASSVGDSSTDTQYF
TRBV9	TRBD2	NA	TRBJ2-3	TGTGCCAGCAGCATTGGGACTAGCGGATCGACAGATACGCAGTATTTT	CASSIGTSGSTDTQYF
TRBV23-1	NA	NA	TRBJ1-2	TGCGCCAGCAGTCTCCCAGGGTTGAAGAAAAACTACACCTTC	CASSLPGLKKNYTF
TRBV4-2	NA	NA	TRBJ1-1	TGTGCCAGCAGCTGGGTGGACGGGGGAAACACTGAAGCTTTCTTT	CASSWVDGGNTEAFF
TRBV30	NA	few	TRBJ1-3	TGTGCCTGGTCCTTGGGGGGATCTGGAAACACCATATATTTT	CAWSLGGSGNTIYF
TRBV18	NA	NA	TRBJ1-1	TGTGCCAGCTCACCGGGGGGAGACACTGAAGCTTTCTTT	CASSPGGDTEAFF
TRBV19	TRBD1	once	TRBJ1-5	TGTGCCAGCCAACCGGGACAGCCCTCTAGCAATCAGCCCCAGCATTTT	CASQPGQPSSNQPQHF
TRBV9	NA	NA	TRBJ2-1	TGTGCCAGCAGCGTAGAGGCTAGCGTCGGTGAGCAGTTCTTC	CASSVEASVGEQFF
TRBV2	TRBD2	NA	TRBJ2-5	TGTGCCAGCAGTGGGGAGACTAGCGGCCAAGAGACCCAGTACTTC	CASSGETSGQETQYF
TRBV7-9	NA	NA	TRBJ2-7	TGTTCCAGCAGCCCCACTGTCCTAGGCGAGCAGTACTTC	CSSSPTVLGEQYF
TRBV6-5	TRBD1	NA	TRBJ1-2	TGTGCCAGCAGCCGGGACAGAAATAACTATGGCTACACTTTC	CASSRDRNNYGYTF
TRBV7-9	TRBD1	few	TRBJ2-7	TGTGCCAGCAGCTCAACAGGGGGCGACCCTACCTACGAGCAGTACTTC	CASSSTGGDPTYEQYF
TRBV15	NA	NA	TRBJ2-3	TGTGCCACCAGCAGAGGGTCGGGGAGGACAGATACGCAGTATTTT	CATSRGSGRTDTQYF
TRBV6-5	TRBD1	NA	TRBJ1-5	TGTGCCAGCAAAGGTGGGGACAGGGCTGGCCAGCCCCAGCATTTT	CASKGGDRAGQPQHF